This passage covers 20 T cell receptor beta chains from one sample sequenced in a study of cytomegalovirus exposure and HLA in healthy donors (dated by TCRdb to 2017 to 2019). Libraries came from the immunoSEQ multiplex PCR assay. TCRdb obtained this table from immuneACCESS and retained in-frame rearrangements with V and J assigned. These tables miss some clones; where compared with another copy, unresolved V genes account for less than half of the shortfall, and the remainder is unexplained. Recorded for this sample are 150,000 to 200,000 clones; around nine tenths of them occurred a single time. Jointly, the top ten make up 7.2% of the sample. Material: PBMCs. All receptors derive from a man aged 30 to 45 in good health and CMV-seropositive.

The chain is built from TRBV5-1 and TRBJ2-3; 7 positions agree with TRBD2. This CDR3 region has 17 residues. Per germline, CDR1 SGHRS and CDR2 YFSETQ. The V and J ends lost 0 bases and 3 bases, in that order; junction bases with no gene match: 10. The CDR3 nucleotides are TGCGCCAGCAGCTTGGGGGGAGGGTCAGGAGGAACAGATACGCAGTATTTT. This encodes CASSLGGGSGGTDTQYF.

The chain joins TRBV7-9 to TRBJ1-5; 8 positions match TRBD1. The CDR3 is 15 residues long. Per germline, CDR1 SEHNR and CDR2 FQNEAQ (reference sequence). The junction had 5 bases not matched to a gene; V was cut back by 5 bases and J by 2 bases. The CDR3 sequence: CASSPQGAGNQPQHF. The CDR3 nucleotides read TGTGCCAGCAGCCCCCAGGGGGCAGGCAATCAGCCCCAGCATTTT.

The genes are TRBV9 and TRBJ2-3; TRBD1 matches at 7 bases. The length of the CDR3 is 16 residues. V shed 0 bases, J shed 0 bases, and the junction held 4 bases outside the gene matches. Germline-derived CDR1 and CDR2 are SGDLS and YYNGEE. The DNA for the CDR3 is TGTGCCAGCAGCGTAGATGAGGGGGCTAGCACAGATACGCAGTATTTT. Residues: CASSVDEGASTDTQYF.

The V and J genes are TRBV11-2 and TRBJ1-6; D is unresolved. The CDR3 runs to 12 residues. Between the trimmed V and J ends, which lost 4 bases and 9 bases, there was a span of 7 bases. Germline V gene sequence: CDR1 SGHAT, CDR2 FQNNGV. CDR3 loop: CASSSRPSPLHF. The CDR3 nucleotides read TGTGCCAGCAGCTCCCGGCCTTCACCCCTCCACTTT.

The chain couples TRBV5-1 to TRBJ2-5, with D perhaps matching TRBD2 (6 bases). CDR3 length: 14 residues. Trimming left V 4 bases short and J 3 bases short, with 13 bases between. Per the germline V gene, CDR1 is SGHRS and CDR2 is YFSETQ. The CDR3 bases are TGCGCCAGCAGCGTCCGGGACTTCAAAGAGACCCAGTACTTC. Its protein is CASSVRDFKETQYF.

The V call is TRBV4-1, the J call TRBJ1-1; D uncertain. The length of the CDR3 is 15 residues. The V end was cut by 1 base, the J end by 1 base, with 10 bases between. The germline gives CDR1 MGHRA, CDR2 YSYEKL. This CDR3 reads CASSQGGVANTEAFF. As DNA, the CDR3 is TGCGCCAGCAGCCAAGGGGGAGTAGCGAACACTGAAGCTTTCTTT.

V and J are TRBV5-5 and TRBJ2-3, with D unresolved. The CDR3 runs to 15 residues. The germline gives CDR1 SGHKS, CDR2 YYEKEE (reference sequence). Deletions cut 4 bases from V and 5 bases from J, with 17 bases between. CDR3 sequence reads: CASSPAPLVLDTQYF. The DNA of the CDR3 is TGTGCCAGCAGCCCGGCCCCCTTAGTCCTAGATACGCAGTATTTT.

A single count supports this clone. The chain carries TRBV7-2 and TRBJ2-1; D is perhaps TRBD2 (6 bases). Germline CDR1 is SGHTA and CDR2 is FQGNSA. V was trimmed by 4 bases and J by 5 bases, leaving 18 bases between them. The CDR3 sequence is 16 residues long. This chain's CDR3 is CASSSPIGTSHNEQFF. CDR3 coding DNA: TGTGCCAGCAGCTCACCGATCGGGACTTCCCACAATGAGCAGTTCTTC.

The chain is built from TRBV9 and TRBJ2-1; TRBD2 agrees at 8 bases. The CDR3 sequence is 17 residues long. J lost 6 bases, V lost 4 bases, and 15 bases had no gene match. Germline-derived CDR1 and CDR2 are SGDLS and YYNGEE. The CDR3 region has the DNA TGTGCCAGCAGCTCTTATGCTCCGGGACTAGTCACCAATGAGCAGTTCTTC. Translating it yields CASSSYAPGLVTNEQFF.

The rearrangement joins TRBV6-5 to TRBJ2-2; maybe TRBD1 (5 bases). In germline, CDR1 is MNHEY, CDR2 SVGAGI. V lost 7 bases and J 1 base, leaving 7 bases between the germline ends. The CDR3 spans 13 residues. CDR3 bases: TGTGCCAGCAACACAGGGAACACCGGGGAGCTGTTTTTT. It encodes CASNTGNTGELFF.

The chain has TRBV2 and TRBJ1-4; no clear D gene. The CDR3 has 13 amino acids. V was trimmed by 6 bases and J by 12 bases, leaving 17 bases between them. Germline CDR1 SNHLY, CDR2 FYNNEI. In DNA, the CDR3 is TGTGCCAGCAGGGGCCTTTCGGGGTTTGAACTGTTTTTT. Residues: CASRGLSGFELFF.

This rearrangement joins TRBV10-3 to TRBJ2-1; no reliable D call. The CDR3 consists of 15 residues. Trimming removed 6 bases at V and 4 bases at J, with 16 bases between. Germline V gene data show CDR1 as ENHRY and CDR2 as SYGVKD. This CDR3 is CAISEDRGSYNEQFF. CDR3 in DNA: TGTGCCATCAGCGAGGACCGAGGATCTTACAATGAGCAGTTCTTC.

The CDR3 is CAWASLRGPQAFF. The CDR3 DNA reads TGTGCCTGGGCCTCCCTCAGGGGGCCCCAAGCTTTCTTT. The V gene is TRBV30, the J gene TRBJ1-1, with 8 positions matching TRBD1. There are 13 residues in the CDR3. Unmatched junction bases numbered 11, after V lost 5 bases and J lost 9 bases. Per germline, CDR1 GTSNPN and CDR2 SVGIG (reference sequence).

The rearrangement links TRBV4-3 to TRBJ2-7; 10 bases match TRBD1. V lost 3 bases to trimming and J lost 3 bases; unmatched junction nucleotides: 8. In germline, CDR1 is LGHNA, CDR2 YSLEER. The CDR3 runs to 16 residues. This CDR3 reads CASSHSGTGEGYEQYF. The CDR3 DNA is TGCGCCAGCAGCCATTCCGGGACAGGGGAGGGCTACGAGCAGTACTTC.

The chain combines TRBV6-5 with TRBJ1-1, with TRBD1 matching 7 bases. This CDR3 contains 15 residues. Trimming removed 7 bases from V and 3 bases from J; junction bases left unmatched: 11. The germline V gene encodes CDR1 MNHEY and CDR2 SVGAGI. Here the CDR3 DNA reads TGTGCCAGCACCCCGGTAAGACAGGGCGACACTGAAGCTTTCTTT. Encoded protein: CASTPVRQGDTEAFF.

For the CDR3, the DNA is TGTGCCAGCAGCTTACAGGAGGGGGCAAGAGGGACCGGGGAGCTGTTTTTT. Translation gives CASSLQEGARGTGELFF. This chain joins TRBV7-2 and TRBJ2-2, with D possibly being TRBD1 (7 bases). CDR3 length: 17 amino acids. The germline V gene has CDR1 SGHTA and CDR2 FQGNSA. Deletions cut 2 bases from V and 5 bases from J, with 18 bases between.

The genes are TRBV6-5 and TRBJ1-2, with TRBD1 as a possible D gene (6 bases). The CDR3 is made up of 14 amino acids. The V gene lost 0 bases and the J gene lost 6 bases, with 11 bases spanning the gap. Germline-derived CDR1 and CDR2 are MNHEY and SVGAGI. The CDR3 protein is CASSYSGAGDGYTF. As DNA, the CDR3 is TGTGCCAGCAGTTACTCAGGGGCAGGGGATGGCTACACCTTC.

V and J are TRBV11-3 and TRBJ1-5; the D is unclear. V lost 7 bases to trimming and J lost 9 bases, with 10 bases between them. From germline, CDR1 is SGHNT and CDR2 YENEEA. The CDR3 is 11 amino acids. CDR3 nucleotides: TGTGCCAGCACCGGGGAGGGGCCCCAGCATTTT. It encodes CASTGEGPQHF.

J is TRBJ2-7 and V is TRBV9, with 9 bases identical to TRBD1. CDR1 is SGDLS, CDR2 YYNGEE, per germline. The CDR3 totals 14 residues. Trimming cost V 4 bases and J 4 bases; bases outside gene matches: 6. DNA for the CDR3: TGTGCCAGCAGCTCGGGACAGGGCAGGTACGAGCAGTACTTC. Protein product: CASSSGQGRYEQYF.

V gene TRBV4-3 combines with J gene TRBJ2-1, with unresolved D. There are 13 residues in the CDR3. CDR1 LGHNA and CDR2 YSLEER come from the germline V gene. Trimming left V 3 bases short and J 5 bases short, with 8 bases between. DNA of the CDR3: TGCGCCAGCAGCCAGGAACGGGACAATGAGCAGTTCTTC. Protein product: CASSQERDNEQFF.